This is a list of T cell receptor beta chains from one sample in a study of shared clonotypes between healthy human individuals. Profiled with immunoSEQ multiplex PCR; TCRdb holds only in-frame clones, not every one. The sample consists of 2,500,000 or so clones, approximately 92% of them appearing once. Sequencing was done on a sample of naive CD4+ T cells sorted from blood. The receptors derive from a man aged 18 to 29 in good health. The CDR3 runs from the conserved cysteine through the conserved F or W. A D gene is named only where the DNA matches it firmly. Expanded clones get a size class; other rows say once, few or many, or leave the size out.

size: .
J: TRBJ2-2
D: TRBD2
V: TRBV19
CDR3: CASKTGGTTGELFF
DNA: TGTGCCAGTAAGACGGGAGGAACCACCGGGGAGCTGTTTTTT

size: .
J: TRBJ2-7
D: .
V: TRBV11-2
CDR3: CASSPPASAGSREQYF
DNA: TGTGCCAGCAGCCCCCCGGCATCGGCGGGATCGCGCGAGCAGTACTTC

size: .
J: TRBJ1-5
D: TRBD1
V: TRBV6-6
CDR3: CASRTGGTEGPQHF
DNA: TGTGCCAGCAGAACAGGGGGTACAGAGGGGCCCCAGCATTTT

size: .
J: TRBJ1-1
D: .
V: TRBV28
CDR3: CASSLLGAEAFF
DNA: TGTGCCAGCAGCCTTCTCGGAGCTGAAGCTTTCTTT

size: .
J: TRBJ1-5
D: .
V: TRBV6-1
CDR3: CASSEAPRGEQPQHF
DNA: TGTGCCAGCAGTGAAGCACCCAGGGGAGAGCAGCCCCAGCATTTT

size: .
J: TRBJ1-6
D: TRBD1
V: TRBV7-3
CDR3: CASSLSRQGNSPLHF
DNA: TGTGCCAGCAGCTTATCCCGACAGGGCAATTCACCCCTCCACTTT

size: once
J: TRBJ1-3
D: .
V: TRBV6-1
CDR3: CASSDQGRTGNTIYF
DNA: TGTGCCAGCAGTGACCAGGGGAGGACTGGAAACACCATATATTTT

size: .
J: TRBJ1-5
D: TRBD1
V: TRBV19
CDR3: CASTPPDREDQPQHF
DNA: TGTGCCAGTACCCCACCGGACAGGGAAGATCAGCCCCAGCATTTT

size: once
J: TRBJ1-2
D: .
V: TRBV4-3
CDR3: CASSQDPGNLGGYTF
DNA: TGCGCCAGCAGCCAAGACCCGGGAAATCTCGGTGGCTACACCTTC

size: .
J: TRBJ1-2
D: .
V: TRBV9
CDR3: CASSVDLGGGYTF
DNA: TGTGCCAGCAGCGTAGACCTGGGCGGGGGCTACACCTTC

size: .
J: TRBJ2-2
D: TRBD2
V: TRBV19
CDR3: CASSTGLAGNTGELFF
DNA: TGTGCCAGTAGTACGGGACTAGCGGGGAACACCGGGGAGCTGTTTTTT

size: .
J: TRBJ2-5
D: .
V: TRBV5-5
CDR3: CASSLVALGQETQYF
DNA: TGTGCCAGCAGCTTGGTTGCCCTAGGCCAAGAGACCCAGTACTTC

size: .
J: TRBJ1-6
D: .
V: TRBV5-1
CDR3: CASSLEVSNSPLHF
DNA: TGCGCCAGCAGCTTGGAAGTTAGTAATTCACCCCTCCACTTT

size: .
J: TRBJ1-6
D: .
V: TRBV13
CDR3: CASSSTWSSYNSPLHF
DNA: TGTGCCAGCAGCTCTACTTGGAGCTCCTATAATTCACCCCTCCACTTT

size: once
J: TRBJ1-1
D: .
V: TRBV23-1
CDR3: CASRAIRDSGNTEAFF
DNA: TGCGCCAGCAGAGCTATCCGGGACTCTGGAAACACTGAAGCTTTCTTT

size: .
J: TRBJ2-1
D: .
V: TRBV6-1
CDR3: CASNLGGGSYNEQFF
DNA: TGTGCCAGCAACCTGGGGGGGGGCAGTTACAATGAGCAGTTCTTC